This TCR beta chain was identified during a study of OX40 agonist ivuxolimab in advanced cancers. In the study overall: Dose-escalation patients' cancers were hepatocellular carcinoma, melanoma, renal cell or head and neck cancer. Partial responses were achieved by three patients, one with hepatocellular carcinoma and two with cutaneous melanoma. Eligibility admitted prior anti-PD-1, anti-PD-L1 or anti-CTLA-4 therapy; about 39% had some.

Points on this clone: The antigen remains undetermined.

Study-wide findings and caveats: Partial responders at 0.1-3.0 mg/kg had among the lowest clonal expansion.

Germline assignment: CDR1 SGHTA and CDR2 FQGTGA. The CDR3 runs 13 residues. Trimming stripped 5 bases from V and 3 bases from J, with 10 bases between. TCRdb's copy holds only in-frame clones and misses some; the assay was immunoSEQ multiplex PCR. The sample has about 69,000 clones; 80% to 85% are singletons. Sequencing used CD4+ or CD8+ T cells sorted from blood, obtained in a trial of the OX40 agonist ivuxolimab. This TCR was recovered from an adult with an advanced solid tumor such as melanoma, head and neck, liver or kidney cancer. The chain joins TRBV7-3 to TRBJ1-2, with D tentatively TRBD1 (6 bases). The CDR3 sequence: CASSQGNDYGYTF. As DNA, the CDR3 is TGTGCCAGCAGCCAGGGGAACGACTATGGCTACACCTTC.